This T cell receptor beta chain was sequenced during a study of CD8+ T cells in alopecia areata. Study information: For the treated group, dosing was oral tofacitinib at 5 to 10 mg twice daily.

Treatment given: oral pan-JAK inhibitor, 5-10 mg twice daily. Germline CDR1 and CDR2: SQVTM and ANQGSEA. The length of the CDR3 is 11 residues. The ends were cut back, 7 bases at V and 3 bases at J, with 10 bases in the middle. Reverse transcription of extracted RNA yielded cDNA, which provided the sequencing template. TCRdb's copy holds only in-frame clones and misses some; the assay was immunoSEQ multiplex PCR. The data show about 250,000 clones, 60% seen once. The chain employs TRBV29-1 and TRBJ2-7; D not certain. This TCR came from a human donor with alopecia areata. Sequencing was performed on CD4+ T cells sorted from blood, taken between weeks 51 and 54, from a patient treated with tofacitinib. This chain's CDR3 is CSGYENYEQYF. CDR3 nucleotide sequence: TGCAGCGGGTACGAGAACTACGAGCAGTACTTC.